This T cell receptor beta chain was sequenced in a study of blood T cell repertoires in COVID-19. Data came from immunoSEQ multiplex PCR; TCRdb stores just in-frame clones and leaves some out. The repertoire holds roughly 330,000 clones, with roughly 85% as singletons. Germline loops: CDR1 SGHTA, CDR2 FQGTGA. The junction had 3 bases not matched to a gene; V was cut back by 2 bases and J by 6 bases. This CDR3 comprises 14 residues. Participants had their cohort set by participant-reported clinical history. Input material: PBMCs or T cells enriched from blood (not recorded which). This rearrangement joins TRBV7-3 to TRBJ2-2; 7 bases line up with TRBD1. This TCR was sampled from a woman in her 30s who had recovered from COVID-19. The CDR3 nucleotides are TGTGCCAGCAGCTTAGCAGGGGGACCCGGGGAGCTGTTTTTT. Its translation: CASSLAGGPGELFF.